Below, one T cell receptor (beta chain) is given with its context. Its matching antigen is unknown. This specimen belongs to a study of blood T cells in healthy people across ages. The second PCR ran about 6 to 11 cycles with a sample-barcoded 5' primer and J-beta primers. TCRdb independently ran MiXCR on the 5' RACE reads; one entry per CDR3 protein. The profile covers about 1.8 million distinct CDR3 sequences, with around half appearing a single time and approximately 2.1% taken by the ten largest. Deletions cut 3 bases from V and 7 bases from J, with 21 bases between. The CDR3 extends over 16 amino acids. Looked up from germline, CDR1 is SNHLY and CDR2 is FYNNEI. Overall study results and limits: Reliance upon unsorted PBMCs precluded definitive naive versus antigen-experienced comparison.

This TCR derives from a woman in her forties in good health. Source material: blood. V and J are TRBV2 and TRBJ2-5; weak D call: TRBD1 (6 bases). The CDR3 DNA follows: TGTGCCAGCAGTGAGGGAACTAACAGGGAGAGGGGGACCCAGTACTTC. Its translation is CASSEGTNRERGTQYF.